Following are 10 T cell receptor beta chains from one sample sequenced in a study of blood T cell repertoires in COVID-19. Using immunoSEQ multiplex PCR, the repertoire was profiled, and TCRdb retains in-frame clones only, with some absent. The repertoire includes more than 150,000 clones, 65% to 85% of them detected once, and roughly 2.9% sits in the top ten. Material for sequencing was peripheral blood. The receptors stem from a woman aged 55-75 years with acute or convalescent COVID-19.

For the CDR3, the DNA is TGTGCCAGTACGATTTCGTGGTACAGAAAGTTGAACACTGAAGCTTTCTTT. Translated: CASTISWYRKLNTEAFF. The V gene is TRBV19, the J gene TRBJ1-1; D uncertain. Trimming removed 7 bases at V and 0 bases at J, with 21 bases between. CDR1 and CDR2 from the germline V gene are LNHDA and SQIVND (reference sequence). This CDR3 comprises 17 residues.

V gene TRBV4-1 combines with J gene TRBJ1-5; 9 bases align to TRBD1. Looked up from germline, CDR1 is MGHRA and CDR2 is YSYEKL. The J segment lost 5 bases and the V segment lost 4 bases, leaving 9 bases of the junction unmatched. This CDR3 region has 16 residues. The CDR3 DNA is TGCGCCAGCAGCCTCATTTGGGGACAGGGAGATCAGCCCCAGCATTTT. Encoded protein: CASSLIWGQGDQPQHF.

V usage is TRBV29-1 and J usage is TRBJ2-6, with 8 bases aligning to TRBD2. V lost 6 bases, J lost 0 bases, and 4 bases stayed unmatched. Germline assignment: CDR1 SQVTM and CDR2 ANQGSEA. This CDR3 is built from 15 residues. CDR3 nucleotide sequence: TGCAGCGTAACCGGGGGGGACTCTGGGGCCAACGTCCTGACTTTC. Translation: CSVTGGDSGANVLTF.

This clone was observed once. The chain carries TRBV29-1 and TRBJ1-1; a weak D match, TRBD1 (6 bases). The germline V and J ends were trimmed by 4 bases and 1 base, with 10 bases remaining between them. This CDR3 comprises 13 residues. Per germline, CDR1 SQVTM and CDR2 ANQGSEA. DNA of the CDR3: TGCAGCGTTGTAGGGACAACGAACACTGAAGCTTTCTTT. Translation gives CSVVGTTNTEAFF.

This chain links TRBV28 with TRBJ1-2; D may be TRBD1 (6 bases). The germline V gene has CDR1 MDHEN and CDR2 SYDVKM. The CDR3 extends over 13 amino acids. V was clipped by 7 bases and J by 2 bases, with 11 bases between them. CDR3: CASTVTGNYGYTF. The CDR3 DNA reads as TGTGCCAGCACCGTTACAGGGAACTATGGCTACACCTTC.

The chain links TRBV7-2 to TRBJ2-5, with TRBD1 matching over 8 bases. From germline, CDR1 is SGHTA and CDR2 FQGNSA. The V gene end was trimmed by 1 base and the J gene end by 5 bases; junction bases not matched to a gene: 6. The CDR3 totals 15 residues. The DNA for the CDR3 is TGTGCCAGCAGCTTAGTCCCCAGGGGGCGTGAGACCCAGTACTTC. Protein: CASSLVPRGRETQYF.

The J gene is TRBJ1-2, the V gene TRBV4-1; 10 nucleotides agree with TRBD1. Germline V gene sequence: CDR1 MGHRA, CDR2 YSYEKL. J gave up 5 bases and V 4 bases, and 7 bases lay outside the gene matches. This CDR3 contains 15 residues. CDR3: CASSRGQGLGYGYTF. The DNA for the CDR3 is TGCGCCAGCAGCCGGGGACAGGGGTTGGGGTATGGCTACACCTTC.

The V gene is TRBV3-1 (or the pseudogene TRBV3-2), the J gene TRBJ1-4; TRBD1 agrees at 9 bases. The V and J ends lost 4 bases and 8 bases, in that order; junction bases with no gene match: 5. There are 14 residues in the CDR3. Germline V gene sequence: CDR1 LGHDT, CDR2 YNNKEL (reference sequence). The CDR3 is CASSRGTGIEKLFF. In nucleotides, the CDR3 is TGTGCCAGCAGCCGAGGGACAGGGATCGAAAAACTGTTTTTT.

In DNA, the CDR3 is TGTGCCAGCAGCTTAGAACGGGGTCGGAACACCATATATTTT. Translation gives CASSLERGRNTIYF. V is TRBV7-2 and J is TRBJ1-3; unclear D gene. CDR3 length: 14 amino acids. Germline loops: CDR1 SGHTA, CDR2 FQGNSA. Trimming took off 1 base at V and 7 bases at J, with 11 bases between the two ends.

The rearrangement joins TRBV7-8 to TRBJ2-1, with 8 bases matching TRBD1. The CDR3 is 17 amino acids. V trimming: 2 bases; J trimming: 8 bases; junction bases outside the gene matches: 14. CDR1 SGHVS and CDR2 FQNEAQ come from the germline V gene. The CDR3 sequence is CASSLLGQALRTDEQFF. The CDR3 DNA sequence: TGTGCCAGCAGCTTACTGGGACAGGCCTTGCGAACCGATGAGCAGTTCTTC.